The present T cell receptor beta chain was sequenced within a study of cytomegalovirus exposure and HLA in healthy donors (dated by TCRdb to about 2017). Describing the broader study: In an earlier analysis of roughly 500 of the donors, around 300 Gb of sequence data and roughly 100 million unique TCR beta sequences from 180 million or so T cells were reported. The study was designed to test whether signatures of past pathogen exposure could be identified by cataloging public T cell receptors. Because of strong linkage in the cohort, a handful of DR-DQ haplotypes were treated as single units for association and clustering. Both class I and class II loci were covered by HLA typing, at four-digit resolution. Among the roughly 390 genotyped donors, roughly 80% belonged to the genetic ancestry cluster associated with self-reported Caucasian donors. The study used immunosequencing to profile the T cell repertoires of some 600 subjects and linked those repertoires to cytomegalovirus serostatus. Among around 400 genotyped donors of the cohort, an average of roughly 230,000 unique TCR beta nucleotide sequences was sequenced per donor, of which 15% to 20% were non-productive. A later genetic analysis took genome-wide SNP genotypes for about three fifths of the 666 donors and used that subset as a discovery cohort. Typing coverage differed by locus: A, B, C, DRB1 and DQB1 were typed in about 629-640 donors, DQA1 in around 500, DPA1 in 600 to 610, and DPB1 in 472. Besides the first cohort of 666 subjects, a separate validation cohort made up of 95 to 150 different subjects was used. Every repertoire in the discovery cohort had been generated on one and the same sequencing platform. An earlier analysis of approximately 500 of the donors applied high-throughput TCR beta sequencing to assess whether each TCR beta V gene segment acted as functional or pseudogenic. Rather than using new phenotypic data, the later analysis identified candidate immune exposures from TCR beta sequences and from how often those sequences occurred across donors. High-throughput TCR immunosequencing, statistical association of individual TCRs with disease status, and machine learning were combined to predict cytomegalovirus infection status. In a later analysis, previously published TCR beta repertoires from more than 500 donors were re-analyzed and high-resolution HLA genotyping was added so that TCR occurrence patterns could be studied. About 300 gigabases of sequencing data and roughly 81 million unique TCR sequences made up an early release that covered approximately 650 HLA-typed donors. Donor age, sex, ethnicity and CMV serostatus were compiled together with the repertoire data.

Libraries were built with the immunoSEQ multiplex PCR assay. For the multiplex PCR, a mixture combining 60 forward primers for TCR Vbeta segments and 13 reverse primers for TCR Jbeta segments was used. The CDR3 region of rearranged TCR beta genes was amplified from genomic DNA by a multiplex PCR assay. On the Illumina HiSeq System, the amplified TCR beta libraries were sequenced as 87-base-pair reads. Processing in the source paper ran as follows. Across the 670 or so repertoires, a later analysis counted some 80 million unique TCR beta chains, 9.5 million to 13 million of which were shared by at least two donors. To remove PCR and sequencing errors, raw reads were error-corrected and collapsed into unique sequences using a nearest-neighbor algorithm that merged closely related sequences. To assign V, D and J gene segments, CDR3 sequences were aligned to IMGT reference sequences. For a sequence to be retained, a match of at least six nucleotides was required to both a V gene segment and a J gene segment. A rearrangement was called productive if the CDR3 had no stop codons and remained in frame with V and J, and every other rearrangement was called non-productive. Following IMGT convention, CDR3 was defined as the stretch from the second conserved V-encoded cysteine to the conserved J-encoded phenylalanine. Sequences without an unambiguous match to a single V gene segment were excluded from the earlier analysis of about 600 of the donors. An earlier analysis of approximately 590 of the donors called V segments functional above 56.7% productive rearrangements and segregating when the between-donor standard deviation exceeded 5%. A statistical classification framework was developed to diagnose cytomegalovirus status using the catalog of TCR beta chain sequences. V and J gene assignment, in a later analysis, came from comparing TCR nucleotide sequences with IMGT/GENE-DB human TR gene sequences. The TCRdist pipeline was used in a later analysis to assign CDR3 sequences and most-parsimonious VDJ recombination scenarios. In a later analysis, each TCR beta chain was defined by its CDR3 amino acid sequence together with its V-gene family, and reads lacking a unique V-gene family were excluded. In a later analysis, around 650 highly shared, low-generation-probability nucleotide sequences were removed to address suspected cross-contamination and a sequencing artifact. For each public chain, a later analysis derived a clonal expansion index from normalized ranks of inferred template counts within each repertoire. Generation probabilities in a later analysis came from a VDJ recombination model fitted to out-of-frame rearrangements, and those results were checked against IGoR. In a later analysis, TCR-TCR, TCR-HLA and TCR-CMV co-occurrence was scored with hypergeometric tests, and a repertoire-size bias correction was applied to TCR pairs. In a later analysis, false discovery rates were estimated by permuting HLA or CMV assignments 20 times. A later analysis grouped co-occurring TCRs with DBSCAN, adding TCRdist sequence similarity when clustering within HLA-allele-positive subsets. For co-occurrence clustering, repertoires with fewer than 30,000 or more than 120,000 public chains were excluded, along with five repertoires with anomalous nucleotide sharing. Drawn from immuneACCESS, this table holds only the in-frame rearrangements with V and J called that TCRdb kept. Clones are partly lost; checked studies trace under half to an unresolved V gene and leave the rest unexplained. D and trimming come from the DNA, and the V and J calls and clone size come from that table. This sample lists more than 85,000 clones; roughly 15% were detected once. The top ten clones comprise around 0.83% of the sample.

Study-level results and caveats: Because counts were too low, around 17 rarely observed V segments, including chromosome 9 orphons, were left out of the earlier analysis of 587 of the donors. Presence/absence analyses assumed roughly uniform sequencing depth across donors, an assumption that may not hold. A group of highly shared sequence variants was considered likely to be a technical artifact of the sequencing pipeline. At a false discovery rate of 0.05, a later analysis linked around 17,000 TCR beta sequences to specific HLA alleles. A later analysis found that TCR association rates varied across HLA loci, with DRB1 alleles showing the most associated TCRs and HLA-C alleles the fewest. A later analysis reported that several top co-occurrence clusters appeared linked to parvovirus B19, influenza, CMV and Epstein-Barr virus. According to a later analysis, most CMV-associated TCR beta chains appeared to be HLA-restricted, and the HLA associations seemed to be driven largely by CMV exposure. Most TCR sequences were observed very rarely across donors, whereas some public TCRs were present in many individuals. Some IMGT-functional V segments, including TRBV6-2 and TRBV6-3, could not be distinguished by the 87-base-pair reads and were therefore excluded. For the cohort, immune exposure information was limited to CMV serostatus. Compared with equally common non-associated chains, HLA-associated TCR beta chains in a later analysis were more clonally expanded and had lower generation probabilities. A further reported finding was that TCR beta sequences accurately predicted the HLA-A and HLA-B alleles for most subjects in the first cohort. In an earlier analysis of a few hundred of the donors, most TCR beta V segments were observed in productive rearrangements about 90% or about 30% of the time, broadly matching IMGT annotations. Assigning TCR associations to individual alleles was difficult when HLA alleles, especially DR and DQ, strongly co-occurred. In this cohort, only TCR beta chains were sequenced, and detectable features were limited by the absence of alpha or paired-chain data. Three of the identified cytomegalovirus-associated TCR beta chains were confirmed in vitro to be specific for cytomegalovirus antigens. The authors suggested that the approach could potentially be extended to other disease states and immunological phenotypes. According to a later genetic analysis, donors in an Asian-associated ancestry cluster had fewer N-insertions in productive TCRs than the approximately 650-donor mean. In both the original and validation cohorts, the classifier was reported to diagnose cytomegalovirus status with high specificity and sensitivity. In the study, 164 TCR beta chains were listed as associated with cytomegalovirus. Correlated functional status among segregating V segments might be attributable to linkage disequilibrium, but an unknown experimental factor could not be ruled out. Because some donors lacked HLA typing at each locus, the association tests relied only on the typed subset. In a later genetic analysis, a missense DCLRE1C variant was associated with V-gene and J-gene trimming of TCR beta chains, and the association was replicated in an independent cohort.

Comments on this clone: No cognate antigen has been identified for it. No much larger clone is present one base from it, and per-base qualities are unavailable.

The cohort was made up of 650 to 700 healthy bone marrow donors. At the time of sampling, all cohort members were nominally healthy, though unrecorded immune exposures were likely present. The donor tested CMV seronegative, placing the donor among the 350 to 400 seronegative members of the cohort. A peripheral blood sample was provided by each donor, and peripheral blood mononuclear cells were used for TCR beta sequencing. Genomic DNA was extracted from the blood cell samples with the Qiagen DNeasy Blood Extraction Kit. The CDR3 spans 17 residues, from the cysteine through the phenylalanine. Only the CDR3 region is kept as DNA, spanning 51 bases read in frame from base 1. V lost 1 base and J lost 4 bases, and the count of bases not matched to a germline gene is 9. CDR1 and CDR2 are read off the germline V gene as SGHVS and FNYEAQ.

Sequencing was performed on PBMCs. The chain couples TRBV7-6 to TRBJ2-1, with 8 central nucleotides matching TRBD2. This clonotype originated in a female donor in good health and CMV-seronegative. The CDR3 region has the sequence CASSLVKLAGRYNEQFF. The bases read TGTGCCAGCAGCTTAGTTAAATTAGCGGGAAGGTACAATGAGCAGTTCTTC.